A single sample gave rise to the 9 T cell receptor beta chains below, sequenced in a study of OX40 agonist ivuxolimab in advanced cancers. Here immunoSEQ multiplex PCR was the method, and the copy in TCRdb shows in-frame clones only, minus some. The sample has about 44,000 clones, roughly 94% seen once. The specimen comprised CD4+ or CD8+ T cells sorted from blood, sampled in a trial of the OX40 agonist ivuxolimab. The receptors come from an adult with an advanced solid tumor such as melanoma, head and neck, liver or kidney cancer.

This chain links TRBV2 with TRBJ1-1; D is unclear. Trimming left V 3 bases short and J 2 bases short, with 7 bases between. This CDR3 has 13 amino acids. The germline V gene encodes CDR1 SNHLY and CDR2 FYNNEI. The CDR3 spells CASSDFGNTEAFF. CDR3 sequence (DNA): TGTGCCAGCAGTGACTTCGGTAACACTGAAGCTTTCTTT.

The chain carries TRBV9 and TRBJ1-1; TRBD1 is a possible D gene (6 bases). V was trimmed by 2 bases and J by 5 bases, leaving 13 bases between them. Germline CDR1 is SGDLS and CDR2 is YYNGEE. This CDR3 comprises 14 residues. CDR3 DNA: TGTGCCAGCAGCGTCGCAGGGGATTGGACTGAAGCTTTCTTT. It yields the protein CASSVAGDWTEAFF.

This sequence joins TRBV6-6 and TRBJ1-5; D ambiguous. CDR3 length: 14 residues. Between the trimmed V and J ends, which lost 5 bases and 6 bases, there was a span of 14 bases. Germline V gene sequence: CDR1 MNHNY, CDR2 SVGAGI (reference sequence). The CDR3 region has the DNA TGTGCCAGCAGTCCATCAATTGTCGGTCAGCCCCAGCATTTT. Its translation is CASSPSIVGQPQHF.

This chain connects TRBV13 to TRBJ2-3; 12 bases are shared with TRBD2. This CDR3 comprises 19 residues. J lost 0 bases, V lost 1 base, and 8 bases had no gene match. CDR1 is PRHDT, CDR2 FYEKMQ, per germline (reference sequence). The CDR3 protein is CASSLVLGLAGTSTDTQYF. Here the CDR3 DNA reads TGTGCCAGCAGCTTAGTTCTTGGACTAGCGGGAACCAGCACAGATACGCAGTATTTT.

V usage is TRBV2 and J usage is TRBJ2-3, with D uncertain. CDR3 length equals 12 residues. V gave up 7 bases and J gave up 6 bases, with 11 bases separating them. Germline CDR1 is SNHLY and CDR2 is FYNNEI. CDR3 in DNA: TGTGCCAGCATCCCCCTGGGGGATACGCAGTATTTT. This codes for CASIPLGDTQYF.

Written as DNA, the CDR3 is TGTGCCAGCAGCTTGCTTACGGGAGGGGTACAAAACATTCAGTACTTC. Translating it yields CASSLLTGGVQNIQYF. The rearrangement uses TRBV5-6 and TRBJ2-4, with 8 bases matching TRBD2. V lost 1 base and J lost 5; bases outside the gene matches: 8. The CDR3 covers 16 residues. The germline CDR1 and CDR2 sequences are SGHDT and YYEEEE.

The chain joins TRBV29-1 to TRBJ2-7, with 9 bases that match TRBD2. CDR1 and CDR2 (germline): SQVTM, ANQGSEA. The CDR3 runs to 15 residues. V was clipped by 6 bases and J by 1 base; unmatched bases: 10. CDR3 in DNA: TGCAGCGTCGCCGGGGTAGCGGGAGTGTCCTACGAGCAGTACTTC. This sequence encodes CSVAGVAGVSYEQYF.

V is TRBV9 and J is TRBJ2-7; D possibly matches TRBD1 or TRBD2 (5 bases each). The CDR3 spans 16 residues. V was trimmed by 0 bases and J by 3 bases, leaving 16 bases between them. The germline V gene encodes CDR1 SGDLS and CDR2 YYNGEE. The CDR3 nucleotides read TGTGCCAGCAGCGTAGGGGACCCGAGGGCATACTACGAGCAGTACTTC. Its protein product is CASSVGDPRAYYEQYF.

J is TRBJ2-1 and V is TRBV5-6; a possible D gene is TRBD2 (5 bases). Germline loops: CDR1 SGHDT, CDR2 YYEEEE. The CDR3 is 15 amino acids. V was trimmed by 3 bases and J by 10 bases, leaving 20 bases between them. This CDR3 reads CASSWRLGMSLEQFF. The CDR3, as DNA: TGTGCCAGCAGCTGGAGGCTTGGGATGTCTCTCGAGCAGTTCTTC.